This T cell receptor beta chain originates from a study of blood T cell repertoires in COVID-19 (dated by TCRdb to 2020 to 2022). Regarding the complete study: Collaborator samples came from the United States, Italy and Spain and covered acute and convalescent phases of COVID-19. The material from the prospective study consisted of cDNA or gDNA derived from T cells, B-cell-depleted T cells, or PBMCs. The dataset comprised deeply sampled blood TCRbeta repertoires from subjects exposed to, actively infected with, or recovered from COVID-19. The samples were drawn from the first 160 participants of the ongoing ImmuneRACE study and from under 1,500 subjects provided by 6 global collaborators. Where HLA class I and class II types were available, the types were taken from metadata supplied by the sample provider, not from assay-based typing. A de-identified subject ID, COVID-19 status, age in years and sex were almost always included in the sample metadata. The repertoires were made available in a free public database intended to serve as a resource for research on the immune response to SARS-CoV-2. The paper's findings and limits, for the study overall: The amount of clinical and demographic metadata varied by source and participant and was provided uncurated.

TCRbeta CDR3 regions were amplified from genomic DNA by means of the immunoSEQ Assay, a bias-controlled multiplex PCR. The authors' analysis ran thus. Within the assay, amplification of reference gene primers was used to estimate how many nucleated cells each sample contained. To quantify the absolute abundance of each unique TCRbeta CDR3 rearrangement, sequence reads were collapsed and filtered. Productive Simpson clonality was computed per sample as the square root of Simpson's diversity index over productive rearrangements. Here the immuneACCESS table is served through TCRdb, limited to in-frame sequences with V and J called. Missing clones are a known gap in these copies; in checked studies unresolved V genes cover under half, and the rest lacks a known reason. V and J calls and clone size follow that table, whereas D and trimming were derived from the DNA. This sample has approximately 350,000 clones in its table, and around nine tenths of those were observed once. Approximately 7.3% of the sample is taken by the ten largest.

Based on the germline V gene (reference sequence), the CDR1 and CDR2 sequences are LNHDA and SQIVND. There are 14 amino acids in the CDR3, from cysteine to phenylalanine inclusive. The DNA shown is the 42-base CDR3, in frame from base 1. V is cut by 7 bases and J by 2 bases, and the space between the germline ends is 12 bases. The table lists this clone with a few counts. Its antigen target is currently unknown. Within one base of it there is no much larger clone, and no base qualities were kept. One collaborating source in Seattle enrolled patients during active infection and followed them longitudinally through the course of disease. Each collaborating institution followed its own protocols to collect whole blood in K2EDTA tubes. Collaborator samples were shipped for TCRbeta analysis as frozen whole blood, isolated PBMCs, or DNA extracted from either sample type.

This sequence uses TRBV19 and TRBJ1-5; no D gene call is confident. The TCR sequence derives from a woman in her seventies with COVID-19, enrolled during active disease. The specimen was peripheral blood. The CDR3 reads CASTDWRGNQPQHF. The nucleotide sequence is given as TGTGCCAGTACCGATTGGCGGGGCAATCAGCCCCAGCATTTT.